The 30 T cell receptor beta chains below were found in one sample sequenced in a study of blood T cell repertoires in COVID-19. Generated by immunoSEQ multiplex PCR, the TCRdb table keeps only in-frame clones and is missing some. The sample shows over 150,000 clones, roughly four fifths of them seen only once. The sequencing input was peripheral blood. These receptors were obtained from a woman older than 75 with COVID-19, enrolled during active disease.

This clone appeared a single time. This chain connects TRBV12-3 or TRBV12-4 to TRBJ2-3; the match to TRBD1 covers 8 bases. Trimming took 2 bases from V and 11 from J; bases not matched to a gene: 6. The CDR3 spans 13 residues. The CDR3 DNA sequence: TGTGCCAGCAGTTTAAACCCGGACAGGGAGCAGTATTTT. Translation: CASSLNPDREQYF.

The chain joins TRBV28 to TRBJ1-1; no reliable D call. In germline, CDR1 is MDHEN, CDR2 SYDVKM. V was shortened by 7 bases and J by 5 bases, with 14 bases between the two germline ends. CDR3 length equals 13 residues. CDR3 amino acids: CASIRAGVTEAFF. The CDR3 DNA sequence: TGTGCCAGCATCAGAGCCGGGGTGACTGAAGCTTTCTTT.

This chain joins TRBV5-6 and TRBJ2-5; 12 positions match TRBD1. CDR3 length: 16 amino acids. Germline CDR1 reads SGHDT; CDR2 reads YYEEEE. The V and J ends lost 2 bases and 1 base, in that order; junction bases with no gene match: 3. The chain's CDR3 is CASSLGDRGLQETQYF. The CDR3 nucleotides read TGTGCCAGCAGCTTAGGGGACAGGGGGCTCCAAGAGACCCAGTACTTC.

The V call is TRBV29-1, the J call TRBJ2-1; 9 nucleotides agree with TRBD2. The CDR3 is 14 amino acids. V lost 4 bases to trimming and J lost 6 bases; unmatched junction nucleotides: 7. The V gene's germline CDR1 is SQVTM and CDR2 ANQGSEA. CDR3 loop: CSVVPGLASNEQFF. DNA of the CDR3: TGCAGCGTTGTACCGGGACTAGCTTCCAATGAGCAGTTCTTC.

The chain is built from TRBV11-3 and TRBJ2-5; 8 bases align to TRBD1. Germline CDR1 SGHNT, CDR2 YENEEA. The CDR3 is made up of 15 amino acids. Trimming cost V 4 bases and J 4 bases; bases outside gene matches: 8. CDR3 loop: CASSSRQGLAETQYF. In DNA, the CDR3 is TGTGCCAGCAGCTCGCGACAGGGGTTGGCAGAGACCCAGTACTTC. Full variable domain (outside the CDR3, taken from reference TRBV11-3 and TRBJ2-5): EAGVVQSPRYKIIEKKQPVAFWCNPISGHNTLYWYLQNLGQGPELLIRYENEEAVDDSQLPKDRFSAERLKGVDSTLKIQPAELGDSAVYLCASSSRQGLAETQYFGPGTRLLVL.

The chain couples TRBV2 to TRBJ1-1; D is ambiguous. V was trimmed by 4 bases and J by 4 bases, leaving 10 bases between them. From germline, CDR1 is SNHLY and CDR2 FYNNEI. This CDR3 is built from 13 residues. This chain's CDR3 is CASSGGWGTEAFF. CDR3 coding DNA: TGTGCCAGCAGTGGAGGGTGGGGCACTGAAGCTTTCTTT.

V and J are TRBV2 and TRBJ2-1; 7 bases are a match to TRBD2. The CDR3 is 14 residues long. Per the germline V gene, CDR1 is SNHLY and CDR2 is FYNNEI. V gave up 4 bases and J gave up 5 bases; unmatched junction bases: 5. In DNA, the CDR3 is TGTGCCAGCAGTGGTATGGCGGGGGACAATGAGCAGTTCTTC. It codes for CASSGMAGDNEQFF. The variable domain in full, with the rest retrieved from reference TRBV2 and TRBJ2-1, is EPEVTQTPSHQVTQMGQEVILRCVPISNHLYFYWYRQILGQKVEFLVSFYNNEISEKSEIFDDQFSVERPDGSNFTLKIRSTKLEDSAMYFCASSGMAGDNEQFFGPGTRLTVL.

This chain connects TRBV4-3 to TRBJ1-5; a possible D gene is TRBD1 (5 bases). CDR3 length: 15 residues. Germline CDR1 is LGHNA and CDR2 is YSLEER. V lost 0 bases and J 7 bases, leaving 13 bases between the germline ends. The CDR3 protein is CASSQDSGQGQPQHF. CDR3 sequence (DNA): TGCGCCAGCAGCCAAGACTCCGGGCAGGGCCAGCCCCAGCATTTT.

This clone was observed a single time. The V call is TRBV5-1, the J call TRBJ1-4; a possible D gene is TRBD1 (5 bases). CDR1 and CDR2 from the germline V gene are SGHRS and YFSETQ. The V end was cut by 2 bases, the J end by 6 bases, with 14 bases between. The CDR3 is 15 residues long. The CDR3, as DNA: TGCGCCAGCAGCTTAACAGGCTCGTGGGATGAAAAACTGTTTTTT. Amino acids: CASSLTGSWDEKLFF.

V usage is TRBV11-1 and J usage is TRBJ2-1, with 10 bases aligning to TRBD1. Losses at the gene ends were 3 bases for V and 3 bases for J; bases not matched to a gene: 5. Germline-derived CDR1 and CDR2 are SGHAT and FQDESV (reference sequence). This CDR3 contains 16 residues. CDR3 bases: TGTGCCAGCAGCTTCCCGGGACAGGGGAACTACAATGAGCAGTTCTTC. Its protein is CASSFPGQGNYNEQFF.

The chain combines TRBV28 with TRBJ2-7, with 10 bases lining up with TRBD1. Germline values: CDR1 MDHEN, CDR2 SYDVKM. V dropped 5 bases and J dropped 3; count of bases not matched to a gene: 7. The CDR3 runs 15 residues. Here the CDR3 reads CASSPGTGVDYEQYF. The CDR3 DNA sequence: TGTGCCAGCAGTCCCGGGACAGGGGTAGACTACGAGCAGTACTTC.

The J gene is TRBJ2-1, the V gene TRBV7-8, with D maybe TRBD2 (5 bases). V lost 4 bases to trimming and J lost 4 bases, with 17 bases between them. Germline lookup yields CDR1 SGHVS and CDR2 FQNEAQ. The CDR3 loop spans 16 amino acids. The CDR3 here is CASSSSRTHPYNEQFF. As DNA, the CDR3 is TGTGCCAGCAGCTCTTCCCGGACTCACCCATACAATGAGCAGTTCTTC.

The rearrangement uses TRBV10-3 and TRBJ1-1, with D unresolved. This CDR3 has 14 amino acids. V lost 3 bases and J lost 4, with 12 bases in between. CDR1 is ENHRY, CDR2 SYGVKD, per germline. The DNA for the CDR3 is TGTGCCATCAGTGATTACAGCGGGTCCACTGAAGCTTTCTTT. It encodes CAISDYSGSTEAFF.

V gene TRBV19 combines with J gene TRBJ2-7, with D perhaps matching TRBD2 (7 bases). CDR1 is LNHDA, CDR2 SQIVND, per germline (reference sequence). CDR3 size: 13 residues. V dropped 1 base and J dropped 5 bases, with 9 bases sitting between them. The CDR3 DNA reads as TGTGCCAGTAGTATAGGAGGGGGGGACGAGCAGTACTTC. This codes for CASSIGGGDEQYF.

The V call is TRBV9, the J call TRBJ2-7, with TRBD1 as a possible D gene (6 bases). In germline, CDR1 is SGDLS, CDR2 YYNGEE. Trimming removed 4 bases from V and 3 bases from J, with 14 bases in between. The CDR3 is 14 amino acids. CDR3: CASSPSDSGYEQYF. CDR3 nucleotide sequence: TGTGCCAGCAGCCCCTCGGACAGTGGCTACGAGCAGTACTTC.

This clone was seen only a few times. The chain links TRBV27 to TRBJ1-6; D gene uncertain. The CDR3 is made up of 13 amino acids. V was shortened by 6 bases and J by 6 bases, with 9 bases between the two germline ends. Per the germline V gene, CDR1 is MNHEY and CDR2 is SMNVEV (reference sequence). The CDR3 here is CASSRSANSPLHF. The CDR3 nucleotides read TGTGCCAGCAGCAGGTCTGCTAATTCACCCCTCCACTTT.

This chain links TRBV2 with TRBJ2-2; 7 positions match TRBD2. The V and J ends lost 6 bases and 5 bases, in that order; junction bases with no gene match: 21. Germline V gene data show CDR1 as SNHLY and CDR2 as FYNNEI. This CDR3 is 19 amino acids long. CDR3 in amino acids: CASRRAPWGRGVGTGELFF. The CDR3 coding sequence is TGTGCCAGCAGACGAGCGCCTTGGGGACGGGGGGTTGGAACCGGGGAGCTGTTTTTT.

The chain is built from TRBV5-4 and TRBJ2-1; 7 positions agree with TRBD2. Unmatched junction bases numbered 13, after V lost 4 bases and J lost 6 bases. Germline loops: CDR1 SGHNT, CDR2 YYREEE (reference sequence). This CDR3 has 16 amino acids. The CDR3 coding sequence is TGTGCCAGCAGCCGCCCAGGACTAGTCGGTGCCAATGAGCAGTTCTTC. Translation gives CASSRPGLVGANEQFF. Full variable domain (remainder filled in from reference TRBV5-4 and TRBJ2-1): ETGVTQSPTHLIKTRGQQVTLRCSSQSGHNTVSWYQQALGQGPQFIFQYYREEENGRGNFPPRFSGLQFPNYSSELNVNALELDDSALYLCASSRPGLVGANEQFFGPGTRLTVL.

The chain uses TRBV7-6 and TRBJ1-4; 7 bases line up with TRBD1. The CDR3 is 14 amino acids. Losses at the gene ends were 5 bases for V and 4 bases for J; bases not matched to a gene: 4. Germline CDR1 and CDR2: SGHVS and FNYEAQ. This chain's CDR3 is CASSQRQGNEKLFF. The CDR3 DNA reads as TGTGCCAGCAGCCAACGACAGGGTAATGAAAAACTGTTTTTT.

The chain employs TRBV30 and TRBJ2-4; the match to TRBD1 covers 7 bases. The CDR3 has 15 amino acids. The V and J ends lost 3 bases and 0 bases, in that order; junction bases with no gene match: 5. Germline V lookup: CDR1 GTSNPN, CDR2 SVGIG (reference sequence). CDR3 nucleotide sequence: TGTGCCTGGAGCCCGACAGGGCTAGCCAAAAACATTCAGTACTTC. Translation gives CAWSPTGLAKNIQYF.

CDR3 in DNA: TGTGCCAGCACCGAAAGTCAGTCAGCTAACTATGGCTACACCTTC. Translated: CASTESQSANYGYTF. The chain couples TRBV2 to TRBJ1-2; no firm D call. Germline CDR1 reads SNHLY; CDR2 reads FYNNEI. V gave up 7 bases and J gave up 0 bases, with 15 bases separating them. There are 15 residues in the CDR3. Full variable domain (missing parts from reference TRBV2 and TRBJ1-2): EPEVTQTPSHQVTQMGQEVILRCVPISNHLYFYWYRQILGQKVEFLVSFYNNEISEKSEIFDDQFSVERPDGSNFTLKIRSTKLEDSAMYFCASTESQSANYGYTFGSGTRLTVV.

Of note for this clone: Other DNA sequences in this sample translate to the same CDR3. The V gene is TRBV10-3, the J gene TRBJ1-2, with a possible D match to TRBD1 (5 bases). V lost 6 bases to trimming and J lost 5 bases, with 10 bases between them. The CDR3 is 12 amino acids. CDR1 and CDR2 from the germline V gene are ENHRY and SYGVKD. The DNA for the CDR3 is TGTGCCATCAGCGGTGACAGTTATGGCTACACCTTC. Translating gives CAISGDSYGYTF.

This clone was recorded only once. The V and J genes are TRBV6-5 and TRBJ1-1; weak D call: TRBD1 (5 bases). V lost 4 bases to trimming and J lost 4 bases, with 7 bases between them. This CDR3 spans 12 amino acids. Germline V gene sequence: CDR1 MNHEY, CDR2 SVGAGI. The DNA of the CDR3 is TGTGCCAGCAGTTCAGGGTCCACTGAAGCTTTCTTT. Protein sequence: CASSSGSTEAFF.

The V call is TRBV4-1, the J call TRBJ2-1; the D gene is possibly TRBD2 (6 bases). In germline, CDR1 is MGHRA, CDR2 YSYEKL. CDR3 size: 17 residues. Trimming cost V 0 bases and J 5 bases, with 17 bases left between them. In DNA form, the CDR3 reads TGCGCCAGCAGCCAAGATTCAAGACTAGGTTGGGACAATGAGCAGTTCTTC. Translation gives CASSQDSRLGWDNEQFF.

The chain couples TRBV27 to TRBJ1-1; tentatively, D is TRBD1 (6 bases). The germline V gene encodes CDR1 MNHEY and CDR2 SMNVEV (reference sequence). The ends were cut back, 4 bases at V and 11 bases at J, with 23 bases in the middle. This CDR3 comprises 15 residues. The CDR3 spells CASSSDRDTRVRAFF. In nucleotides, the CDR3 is TGTGCCAGCAGTTCCGACCGGGACACCCGGGTGAGGGCTTTCTTT.

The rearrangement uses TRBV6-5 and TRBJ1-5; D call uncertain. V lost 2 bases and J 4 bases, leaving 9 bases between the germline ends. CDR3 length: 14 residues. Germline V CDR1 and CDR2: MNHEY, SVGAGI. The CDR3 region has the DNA TGTGCCAGCAGTTACGCGTCGGGGAATCAGCCCCAGCATTTT. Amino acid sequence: CASSYASGNQPQHF.

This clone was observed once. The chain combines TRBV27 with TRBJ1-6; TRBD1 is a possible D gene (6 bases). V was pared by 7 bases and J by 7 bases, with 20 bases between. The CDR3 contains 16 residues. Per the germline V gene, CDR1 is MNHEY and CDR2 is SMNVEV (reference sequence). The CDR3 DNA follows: TGTGCCAGCACCCCTACCATCACAGGGAGAAATTCACCCCTCCACTTT. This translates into CASTPTITGRNSPLHF.

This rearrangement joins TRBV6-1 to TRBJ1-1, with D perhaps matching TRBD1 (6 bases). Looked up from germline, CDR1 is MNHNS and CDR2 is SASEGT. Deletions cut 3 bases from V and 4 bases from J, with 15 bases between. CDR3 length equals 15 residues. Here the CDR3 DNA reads TGTGCCAGCAGTGACCGCCCCACAGGGCGCACTGAAGCTTTCTTT. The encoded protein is CASSDRPTGRTEAFF.

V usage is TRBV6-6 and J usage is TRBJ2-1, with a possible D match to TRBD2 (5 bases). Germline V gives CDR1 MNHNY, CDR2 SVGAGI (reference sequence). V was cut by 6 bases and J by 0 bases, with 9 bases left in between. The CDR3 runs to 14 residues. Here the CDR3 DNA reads TGTGCCAGCAGAACCGGGATCTCCTACAATGAGCAGTTCTTC. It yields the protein CASRTGISYNEQFF.

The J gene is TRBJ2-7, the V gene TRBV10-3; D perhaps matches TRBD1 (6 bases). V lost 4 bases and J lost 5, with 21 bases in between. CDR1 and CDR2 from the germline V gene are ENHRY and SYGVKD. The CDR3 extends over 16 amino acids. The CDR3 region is CAISGSNQGRWDEQYF. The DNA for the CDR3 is TGTGCCATCAGTGGTTCTAATCAGGGGCGCTGGGACGAGCAGTACTTC.